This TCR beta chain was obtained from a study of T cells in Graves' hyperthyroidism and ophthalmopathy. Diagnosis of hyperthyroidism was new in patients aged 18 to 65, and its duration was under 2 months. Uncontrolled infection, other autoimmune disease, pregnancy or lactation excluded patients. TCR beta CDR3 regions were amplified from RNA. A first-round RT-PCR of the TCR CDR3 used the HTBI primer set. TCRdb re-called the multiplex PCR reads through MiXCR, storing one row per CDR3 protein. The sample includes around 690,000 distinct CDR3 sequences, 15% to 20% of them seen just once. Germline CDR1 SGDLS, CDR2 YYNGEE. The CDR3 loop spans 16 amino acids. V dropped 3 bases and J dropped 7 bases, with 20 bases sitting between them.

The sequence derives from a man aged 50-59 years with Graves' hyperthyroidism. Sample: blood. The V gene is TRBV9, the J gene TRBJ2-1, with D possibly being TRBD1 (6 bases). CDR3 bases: TGTGCCAGCAGCGGGGGTGGGGACACAGCAATTAATGAGCAGTTCTTC. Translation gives CASSGGGDTAINEQFF.